This TCR beta chain was identified during a study of CD8+ T cells in alopecia areata. As the sequencing template, cDNA was produced by extracting RNA and reverse transcribing it. The protocol was immunoSEQ multiplex PCR, while the TCRdb copy is restricted to in-frame clones and leaves out a portion. The sample records 130,000 to 150,000 clones, roughly 46% being singletons. V lost 0 bases and J lost 6, with 16 bases in between. The germline V gene has CDR1 SGHRS and CDR2 YFSETQ. The CDR3 runs 16 residues. Individuals with alopecia areata gave both lesional scalp punch biopsies and peripheral blood for collection. Regarding the study as a whole: TCR sharing across patients was less clear than in mice, possibly HLA-related.

On this clone: The antigen is unknown.

The TCR originated in a human donor with alopecia areata. This specimen consisted of CD4+ T cells sorted from blood, obtained at week 0. The rearrangement uses TRBV5-1 and TRBJ2-1; a possible D gene is TRBD2 (6 bases). This chain's CDR3 is CASSLGRAGTGNEQFF. CDR3 in DNA: TGCGCCAGCAGCTTGGGCCGGGCGGGGACCGGCAATGAGCAGTTCTTC.